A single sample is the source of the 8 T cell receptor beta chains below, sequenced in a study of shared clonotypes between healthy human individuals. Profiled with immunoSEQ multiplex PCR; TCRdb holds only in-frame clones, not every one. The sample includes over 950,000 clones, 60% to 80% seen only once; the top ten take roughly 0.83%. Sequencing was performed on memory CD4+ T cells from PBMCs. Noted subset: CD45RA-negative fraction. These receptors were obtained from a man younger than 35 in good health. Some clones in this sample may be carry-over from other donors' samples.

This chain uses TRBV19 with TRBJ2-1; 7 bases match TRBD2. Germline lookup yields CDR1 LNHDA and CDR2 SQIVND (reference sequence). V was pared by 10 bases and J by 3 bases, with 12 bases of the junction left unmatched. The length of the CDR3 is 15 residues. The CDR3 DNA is TGTGCCACTTCACGGCCTGGGGGGGACTACAATGAGCAGTTCTTC. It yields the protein CATSRPGGDYNEQFF.

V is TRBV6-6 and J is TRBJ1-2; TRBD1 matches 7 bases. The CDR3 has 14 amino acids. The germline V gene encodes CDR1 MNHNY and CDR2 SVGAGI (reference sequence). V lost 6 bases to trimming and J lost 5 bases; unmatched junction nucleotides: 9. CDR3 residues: CASRTGRVGYGYTF. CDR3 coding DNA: TGTGCCAGCAGGACAGGGAGGGTTGGGTATGGCTACACCTTC.

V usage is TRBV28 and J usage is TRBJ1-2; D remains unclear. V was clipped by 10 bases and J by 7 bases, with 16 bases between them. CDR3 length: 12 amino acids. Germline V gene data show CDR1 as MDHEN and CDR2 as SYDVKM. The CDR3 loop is CATELNLLGYTF. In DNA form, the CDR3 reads TGTGCCACCGAACTCAACCTCCTTGGCTACACCTTC.

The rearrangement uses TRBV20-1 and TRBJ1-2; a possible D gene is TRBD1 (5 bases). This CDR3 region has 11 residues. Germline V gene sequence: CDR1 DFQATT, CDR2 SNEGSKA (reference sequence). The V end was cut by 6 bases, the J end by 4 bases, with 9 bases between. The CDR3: CSATGTYGYTF. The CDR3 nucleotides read TGCAGTGCAACAGGTACCTATGGCTACACCTTC.

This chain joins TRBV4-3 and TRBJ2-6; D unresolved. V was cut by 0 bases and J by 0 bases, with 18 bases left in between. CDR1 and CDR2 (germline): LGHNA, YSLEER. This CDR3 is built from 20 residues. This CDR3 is CASSQEWAGQDYSGANVLTF. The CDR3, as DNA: TGCGCCAGCAGCCAAGAATGGGCCGGGCAGGATTACTCTGGGGCCAACGTCCTGACTTTC.

The CDR3 DNA reads as TGTGCCAGCAGCGGCCGGGACAGTGAGACCCAGTACTTC. Amino acid sequence: CASSGRDSETQYF. The rearrangement joins TRBV9 to TRBJ2-5; 7 bases are shared with TRBD1. Looked up from germline, CDR1 is SGDLS and CDR2 is YYNGEE. This CDR3 region has 13 residues. V was pared by 3 bases and J by 5 bases, with 4 bases of the junction left unmatched.

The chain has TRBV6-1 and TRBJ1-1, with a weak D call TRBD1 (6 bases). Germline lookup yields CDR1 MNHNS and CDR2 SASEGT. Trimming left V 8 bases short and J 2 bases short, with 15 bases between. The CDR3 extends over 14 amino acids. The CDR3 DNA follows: TGTGCCAGCGACTCCCAGGGGTCAAACACTGAAGCTTTCTTT. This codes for CASDSQGSNTEAFF.

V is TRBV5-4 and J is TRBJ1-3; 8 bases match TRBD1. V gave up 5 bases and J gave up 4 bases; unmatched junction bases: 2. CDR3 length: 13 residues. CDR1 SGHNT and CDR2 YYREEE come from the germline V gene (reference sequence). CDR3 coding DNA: TGTGCCAGCAGTCGGACAGGGGGAAACACCATATATTTT. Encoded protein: CASSRTGGNTIYF.